The rows below give T cell receptor beta chains drawn from one sample of a study of T cells in Graves' hyperthyroidism and ophthalmopathy. One entry per CDR3 protein results from TCRdb running MiXCR on the multiplex PCR reads. This table has hundreds of thousands of distinct CDR3 sequences, 35% to 40% appearing once. Sequenced: blood. The receptors shown here come from a man aged 18 to 35 with Graves' hyperthyroidism. Each CDR3 is given with its conserved first and last residue. The D gene is left open where the match is weak. Not all rows give a size; the values are once, few, many and, for expanded clones, a class.

d_gene	abundance	j_gene	v_gene	CDR3aa	CDR3nt
.	few	TRBJ1-1	TRBV12-3/TRBV12-4	CASTMRENTEAFF	TGTGCCAGCACCATGCGGGAGAACACTGAAGCTTTCTTT
TRBD1	few	TRBJ1-4	TRBV6-6	CAGRTGLNEKLFF	TGTGCAGGCCGGACAGGACTTAATGAAAAACTGTTTTTT
.	many	TRBJ1-2	TRBV25-1	CASSEYWEDGYTF	TGTGCCAGCAGTGAATATTGGGAGGATGGCTACACCTTC
TRBD2	.	TRBJ2-7	TRBV7-9	CASSLGGAQQYF	TGTGCCAGCAGCCTCGGGGGGGCTCAGCAGTACTTC
TRBD1	.	TRBJ1-1	TRBV25-1	CTSRVRGQQNTEAFF	TGTACCAGCAGAGTAAGGGGACAGCAGAACACTGAAGCTTTCTTT
.	.	TRBJ1-6	TRBV29-1	CSVEDPLHF	TGCAGCGTTGAAGACCCCCTCCACTTT
.	many	TRBJ1-2	TRBV29-1	CSVDEGLYYGYTF	TGCAGCGTTGATGAGGGGCTCTACTATGGCTACACCTTC
.	many	TRBJ1-6	TRBV10-3	CAISEGGAIYNSPLHF	TGTGCCATCAGTGAAGGAGGGGCGATCTATAATTCACCCCTCCACTTT
.	few	TRBJ1-6	TRBV9	CASSASRGRANSPLHF	TGTGCCAGCAGCGCATCTAGGGGACGTGCTAATTCACCCCTCCACTTT
.	few	TRBJ1-6	TRBV5-6	CASSLRRGGDSPLHF	TGTGCCAGCAGCCTCCGAAGGGGTGGTGATTCACCCCTCCACTTT
.	.	TRBJ2-5	TRBV29-1	CSVVGGDGTQYF	TGCAGCGTTGTTGGTGGGGATGGGACCCAGTACTTC
.	many	TRBJ2-2	TRBV9	CASSGFGAGELFF	.
TRBD1	many	TRBJ1-2	TRBV12-3/TRBV12-4	CASSDGQGAIYGYTF	TGTGCCAGCAGCGACGGACAGGGGGCGATCTATGGCTACACCTTC
TRBD1	few	TRBJ1-2	TRBV5-1	CASSVTWDRQTGYTF	TGCGCCAGCAGCGTAACCTGGGACAGGCAGACTGGCTACACCTTC
.	many	TRBJ1-6	TRBV2	CASTEEESSYNSPLHF	TGTGCCAGCACCGAAGAGGAGAGCTCCTATAATTCACCCCTCCACTTT
.	many	TRBJ1-1	TRBV15	CATSTIGRENTEAFF	TGTGCCACCAGCACGATAGGCCGGGAAAACACTGAAGCTTTCTTT
.	.	TRBJ2-2	TRBV5-1	CAIRELDTGELFF	TGCGCCATCCGGGAGCTCGACACCGGGGAGCTGTTTTTT
.	many	TRBJ2-7	TRBV7-9	CASSIRGQGNEQYF	TGTGCCAGCAGCATTAGAGGGCAGGGTAATGAGCAGTACTTC
TRBD1	.	TRBJ1-6	TRBV10-2	CAGSEQGTNSPLHF	TGCGCCGGCAGCGAACAGGGGACGAATTCACCCCTCCACTTT
TRBD1	.	TRBJ1-5	TRBV2	CASSGQGLNQPQHF	TGTGCCAGCAGTGGACAGGGCCTCAATCAGCCCCAGCATTTT
.	.	TRBJ1-2	TRBV19	CASSQDLTGSNYGYTF	TGTGCCAGCAGCCAAGATCTAACAGGGTCTAACTATGGCTACACCTTC
TRBD2	.	TRBJ2-2	TRBV7-2	CASSQGLARAGELFF	TGTGCCAGCAGCCAAGGACTAGCGAGGGCCGGGGAGCTGTTTTTT
TRBD1	.	TRBJ2-7	TRBV12-3/TRBV12-4	CASSPTDRDGQHF	TGTGCCAGCAGCCCTACGGACAGGGACGGGCAGCACTTC
TRBD1	.	TRBJ1-5	TRBV10-3	CAIKREPGTGVNQPQHF	TGTGCCATCAAGAGGGAGCCCGGGACAGGGGTCAATCAGCCCCAGCATTTT
TRBD1	.	TRBJ1-2	TRBV20-1	CSARGTTGGSGYTF	TGCAGTGCTAGAGGCACGACAGGGGGGAGCGGCTACACCTTC
.	.	TRBJ2-7	TRBV20-1	CSASRDIEYYEQYF	TGCAGTGCTAGTCGAGACATAGAATACTACGAGCAGTACTTC
TRBD2	.	TRBJ2-7	TRBV29-1	CSVGPGLAGAYEQYF	TGCAGCGTTGGACCGGGACTAGCGGGGGCCTACGAGCAGTACTTC
.	few	TRBJ2-5	TRBV2	CATLRDLGETQYF	TGTGCCACGCTCCGGGACCTAGGAGAGACCCAGTACTTC
TRBD1	.	TRBJ1-2	TRBV12-3/TRBV12-4	CASRRGTVAYGYTF	TGTGCCAGCAGACGAGGGACAGTAGCTTATGGCTACACCTTC
.	many	TRBJ1-1	TRBV10-3	CAITEQGMNTEAFF	TGTGCCATCACTGAGCAGGGTATGAACACTGAAGCTTTCTTT
.	.	TRBJ1-6	TRBV5-1	CASSLRGVRENSPLHF	TGCGCCAGCAGCTTGCGCGGGGTAAGAGAAAATTCACCCCTCCACTTT
.	many	TRBJ1-4	TRBV15	CATSRDDLYLPEKLFF	TGTGCCACCAGCCGGGACGACCTCTACCTTCCTGAAAAACTGTTTTTT
.	once	TRBJ2-6	TRBV4-1	CASSQDLVSGANVLTF	TGCGCCAGCAGCCAAGATCTGGTCTCTGGGGCCAACGTCCTGACTTTC
.	few	TRBJ2-7	TRBV2	CASSATKQGQTGEQYF	TGTGCCAGCAGCGCTACAAAACAGGGCCAGACGGGGGAGCAGTACTTC
.	many	TRBJ2-7	TRBV7-7	CARAYEQYF	TGTGCTAGGGCCTACGAGCAGTACTTC
TRBD1	many	TRBJ2-5	TRBV29-1	CNVAGTGEETQYF	TGCAACGTCGCCGGGACAGGGGAAGAGACCCAGTACTTC
TRBD2	many	TRBJ2-7	TRBV7-9	CASSWGGYEQYF	TGTGCCAGCAGCTGGGGGGGATACGAGCAGTACTTC
TRBD2	few	TRBJ2-7	TRBV13	CASSHPQRDYEQYF	TGTGCCAGCAGCCACCCCCAGCGGGACTACGAGCAGTACTTC
.	.	TRBJ1-2	TRBV4-3	CASSQDRAGSYGYTF	TGCGCCAGCAGCCAAGATAGAGCGGGCAGCTATGGCTACACCTTC
.	few	TRBJ2-2	TRBV5-1	CASSPKEGTGELFF	TGCGCCAGCAGCCCGAAGGAGGGCACCGGGGAGCTGTTTTTT
TRBD2	.	TRBJ2-5	TRBV28	CASSFTSGRTQYF	TGTGCCAGCAGTTTCACTAGCGGGCGCACCCAGTACTTC
.	many	TRBJ1-1	TRBV29-1	CSAGVPGTEAFF	TGCAGCGCGGGGGTGCCGGGCACTGAAGCTTTCTTT
TRBD1	once	TRBJ1-4	TRBV10-3	CATGTGTNEKLFF	TGTGCCACCGGGACAGGGACTAATGAAAAACTGTTTTTT
.	.	TRBJ1-5	TRBV10-3	CASSQHGVYSNQPQHF	TGTGCCAGCAGCCAGCACGGCGTTTATAGCAATCAGCCCCAGCATTTT
TRBD2	many	TRBJ2-5	TRBV12-3/TRBV12-4	CASSHSGMGETQYF	TGTGCCAGCAGTCATAGCGGGATGGGCGAGACCCAGTACTTC
.	.	TRBJ1-2	TRBV6-1	CASSGNWVIGGYTF	TGTGCCAGCAGTGGGAACTGGGTCATTGGCGGCTACACCTTC
TRBD2	many	TRBJ2-7	TRBV19	CASTSGRRVDDEQYF	TGTGCCTCCACTAGCGGGAGGAGGGTGGACGACGAGCAGTACTTC
TRBD1	many	TRBJ1-1	TRBV25-1	CASSVGRQGNTEAFF	TGTGCCAGCAGTGTGGGTCGACAGGGGAACACTGAAGCTTTCTTT
TRBD1	many	TRBJ1-5	TRBV10-3	CAIRPTGDGQPQHF	TGTGCCATCAGGCCAACAGGGGATGGTCAGCCCCAGCATTTT
.	.	TRBJ1-1	TRBV2	CASSDGSGEDTEAFF	TGTGCCAGCAGTGATGGGTCAGGGGAGGACACTGAAGCTTTCTTT
.	many	TRBJ1-2	TRBV9	CASSPSGAYGYTF	TGTGCCAGCAGCCCATCAGGGGCGTATGGCTACACCTTC
TRBD1	.	TRBJ1-6	TRBV6-6	CASSAGTGVIYSPLHF	TGTGCCAGCAGTGCCGGGACAGGGGTAATCTATTCACCCCTCCACTTT
.	many	TRBJ1-1	TRBV25-1	CASSEYLGREDSTEAFF	TGTGCCAGCAGTGAATATTTAGGACGGGAGGATTCCACTGAAGCTTTCTTT